These 15 T cell receptor beta chains share one sample of origin, sequenced in a study of T cells after somatic rescue of genetic block. The assay was immunoSEQ multiplex PCR, and TCRdb's table has in-frame clones only and misses some. The sample lists 13,000 or so clones; 60% to 75% were seen once. Sequenced input: peripheral blood mononuclear cells (PBMCs). The receptors originated from a boy between 5 and 17 years old.

The CDR3 nucleotides are TGTGCCAGCAGTGCAGGGACTAGCGGGAGGAGGAATGAGCAGTTCTTC. Residues: CASSAGTSGRRNEQFF. J is TRBJ2-1 and V is TRBV6-1; 15 bases map to TRBD2. The germline CDR1 and CDR2 sequences are MNHNS and SASEGT. There are 16 residues in the CDR3. The V gene end was trimmed by 4 bases and the J gene end by 7 bases; junction bases not matched to a gene: 5.

The rearrangement uses TRBV29-1 and TRBJ2-3; D is undetermined. The CDR3 extends over 12 amino acids. The V end was cut by 1 base, the J end by 2 bases, with 4 bases between. CDR1 is SQVTM, CDR2 ANQGSEA, per germline. The DNA of the CDR3 is TGCAGCGTTGAAGGGGTCACAGATACGCAGTATTTT. Translation: CSVEGVTDTQYF.

The V and J genes are TRBV7-3 and TRBJ2-3; 9 nucleotides agree with TRBD1. J lost 3 bases, V lost 4 bases, and 2 bases had no gene match. Per the germline V gene, CDR1 is SGHTA and CDR2 is FQGTGA. The CDR3 contains 14 residues. CDR3 protein: CASSSGQGTDTQYF. The CDR3 coding sequence is TGTGCCAGCAGCTCGGGACAGGGAACAGATACGCAGTATTTT.

The CDR3: CAIRPAARYGYTF. In DNA, the CDR3 is TGTGCCATCAGGCCAGCCGCGAGGTATGGCTACACCTTC. The chain is built from TRBV10-3 and TRBJ1-2; D not certain. The V and J ends lost 6 bases and 5 bases respectively, with 13 bases between them. This CDR3 has 13 residues. Germline V gives CDR1 ENHRY, CDR2 SYGVKD.

The rearrangement links TRBV2 to TRBJ1-4, with D hard to call. The CDR3 totals 14 residues. Per the germline V gene, CDR1 is SNHLY and CDR2 is FYNNEI. V was pared by 1 base and J by 10 bases, with 13 bases between. DNA of the CDR3: TGTGCCAGCAGTGAAGGTCGGGCAAAAGGAAAACTGTTTTTT. This translates into CASSEGRAKGKLFF.

The rearrangement uses TRBV5-1 and TRBJ2-5, with D possibly TRBD2 on 7 matching bases. Germline-derived CDR1 and CDR2 are SGHRS and YFSETQ. V lost 5 bases to trimming and J lost 5 bases, with 19 bases between them. The CDR3 loop spans 15 amino acids. Here the CDR3 reads CASSSGGQLVETQYF. The CDR3 nucleotides read TGCGCCAGCAGTTCCGGGGGGCAGTTAGTGGAGACCCAGTACTTC.

V and J are TRBV6-4 and TRBJ1-6; no clear D gene. The CDR3 is made up of 14 amino acids. V shed 3 bases and J shed 5 bases, with 8 bases lying between them. The germline gives CDR1 MRHNA, CDR2 SNTAGT. CDR3: CASSEGRHNSPLHF. The DNA of the CDR3 is TGTGCCAGCAGTGAAGGACGGCATAATTCACCCCTCCACTTT.

This clone was detected a few times. The chain has TRBV19 and TRBJ2-2; D perhaps matches TRBD1 (6 bases). The CDR3 length is 17 residues. V was cut by 2 bases and J by 0 bases, with 13 bases left in between. CDR1 and CDR2 (germline): LNHDA, SQIVND (reference sequence). The CDR3 region is CASSISGTLANTGELFF. In DNA, the CDR3 is TGTGCCAGTAGTATATCCGGGACACTCGCGAACACCGGGGAGCTGTTTTTT.

This chain joins TRBV30 and TRBJ2-7; TRBD1 matches at 9 bases. Germline lookup yields CDR1 GTSNPN and CDR2 SVGIG (reference sequence). The CDR3 is 15 amino acids. The ends lost 4 bases at V and 4 bases at J; junction bases unmatched: 11. This CDR3 is CAWNRDRALFYEQYF. The CDR3 bases are TGTGCCTGGAACCGGGACAGGGCCCTCTTTTACGAGCAGTACTTC. The variable domain in full, with the rest retrieved from reference TRBV30 and TRBJ2-7, is SQTIHQWPATLVQPVGSPLSLECTVEGTSNPNLYWYRQAAGRGLQLLFYSVGIGQISSEVPQNLSASRPQDRQFILSSKKLLLSDSGFYLCAWNRDRALFYEQYFGPGTRLTVT.

The genes are TRBV4-1 and TRBJ2-5; TRBD1 agrees at 8 bases. The J call may be in error: the DNA end matches TRBJ2-7 better. The CDR3 covers 16 residues. In germline, CDR1 is MGHRA, CDR2 YSYEKL. The CDR3 reads CASSQGAGQGLYEQYF. CDR3 coding DNA: TGCGCCAGCAGCCAAGGGGCAGGACAGGGCCTTTACGAGCAGTACTTC.

The chain joins TRBV5-1 to TRBJ2-3, with TRBD1 matching 8 bases. Germline CDR1 is SGHRS and CDR2 is YFSETQ. The V gene end was trimmed by 4 bases and the J gene end by 0 bases; junction bases not matched to a gene: 4. The CDR3 has 15 residues. The CDR3 region is CASSRQGSSTDTQYF. CDR3 sequence (DNA): TGCGCCAGCAGCCGACAGGGGTCTAGCACAGATACGCAGTATTTT. The entire variable domain, with the rest obtained from reference TRBV5-1 and TRBJ2-3, is as follows: KAGVTQTPRYLIKTRGQQVTLSCSPISGHRSVSWYQQTPGQGLQFLFEYFSETQRNKGNFPGRFSGRQFSNSRSEMNVSTLELGDSALYLCASSRQGSSTDTQYFGPGTRLTVL.

This rearrangement joins TRBV6-5 to TRBJ2-7; D may be TRBD2 (5 bases). Trimming pared 8 bases from V and 2 bases from J, leaving 19 bases between. The germline V gene has CDR1 MNHEY and CDR2 SVGAGI. This CDR3 contains 15 residues. DNA for the CDR3: TGTGCCAGCGGTCTTATAGCGACGCCGACCTACGAGCAGTACTTC. This translates into CASGLIATPTYEQYF.

This clone was counted a few times. The chain links TRBV13 to TRBJ1-5, with 7 bases that match TRBD1. The trim removed 5 bases at V and 7 bases at J, leaving 8 bases unmatched. The germline CDR1 and CDR2 sequences are PRHDT and FYEKMQ (reference sequence). The CDR3 has 14 residues. The CDR3 is CASSQRQGRQPQHF. CDR3 nucleotides: TGTGCCAGCAGCCAGAGACAGGGACGCCAGCCCCAGCATTTT.

The chain combines TRBV18 with TRBJ1-4; 7 nucleotides line up with TRBD1. Looked up from germline, CDR1 is KGHSH and CDR2 is LQKENI. The CDR3 totals 16 residues. The ends lost 3 bases at V and 7 bases at J; junction bases unmatched: 11. CDR3 protein: CASSPQAGQRVEKLFF. The CDR3 nucleotides read TGTGCCAGCTCACCCCAAGCGGGACAGAGGGTTGAAAAACTGTTTTTT.

The rearrangement uses TRBV11-2 and TRBJ2-3; 13 nucleotides line up with TRBD2. Per the germline V gene, CDR1 is SGHAT and CDR2 is FQNNGV. Trimming took 2 bases from V and 3 from J; bases not matched to a gene: 2. CDR3 length: 16 amino acids. The CDR3 reads CASSLTSGGATDTQYF. CDR3 nucleotides: TGTGCCAGCAGCTTAACTAGCGGGGGGGCAACAGATACGCAGTATTTT.